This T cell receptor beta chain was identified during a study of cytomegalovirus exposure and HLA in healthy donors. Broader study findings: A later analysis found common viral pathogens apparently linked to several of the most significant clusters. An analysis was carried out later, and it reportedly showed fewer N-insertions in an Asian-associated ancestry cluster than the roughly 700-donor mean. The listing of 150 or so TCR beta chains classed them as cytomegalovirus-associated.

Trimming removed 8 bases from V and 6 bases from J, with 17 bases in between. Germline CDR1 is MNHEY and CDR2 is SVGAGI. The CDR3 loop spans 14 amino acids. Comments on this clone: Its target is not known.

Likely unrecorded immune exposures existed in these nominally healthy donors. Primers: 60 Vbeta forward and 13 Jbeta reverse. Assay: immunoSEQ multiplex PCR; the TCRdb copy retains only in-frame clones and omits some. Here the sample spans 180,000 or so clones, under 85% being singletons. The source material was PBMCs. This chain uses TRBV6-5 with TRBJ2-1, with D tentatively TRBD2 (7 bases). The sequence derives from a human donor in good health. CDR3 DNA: TGTGCCAGCCGATTAGGGGGGGCATTCAATGAGCAGTTCTTC. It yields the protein CASRLGGAFNEQFF.